The sequence of this TCR beta chain was determined in a study of graft-versus-host responses after intestinal transplantation. Study as a whole: Multivisceral, liver-intestinal, or isolated intestinal transplants were received by the recipients. Anti-thymocyte globulin was used for induction in all recipients, who then took tacrolimus and steroids for roughly 3 years.

Generated by immunoSEQ multiplex PCR, the TCRdb table keeps only in-frame clones and is missing some. The sample has approximately 32,000 clones, just under 95% seen once. This clone has only one observation. Its matching antigen is unknown. This CDR3 is built from 17 residues. Trimming removed 0 bases from V and 7 bases from J; junction bases left unmatched: 10. Germline assignment: CDR1 MGHRA and CDR2 YSYEKL. Overall study findings and caveats: GvH clones appeared in recipient marrow, some first in ileum or blood.

This specimen consisted of PBMCs, obtained 16 days after intestinal transplant. This sequence was found in a human patient who received an intestinal transplant, so some T cells may come from the graft donor. The chain links TRBV4-1 to TRBJ2-3, with TRBD2 identical over 10 bases. The CDR3 sequence is CASSQDTSGKGANTQYF. The CDR3 nucleotides read TGCGCCAGCAGCCAAGATACTAGCGGGAAGGGGGCAAATACGCAGTATTTT.